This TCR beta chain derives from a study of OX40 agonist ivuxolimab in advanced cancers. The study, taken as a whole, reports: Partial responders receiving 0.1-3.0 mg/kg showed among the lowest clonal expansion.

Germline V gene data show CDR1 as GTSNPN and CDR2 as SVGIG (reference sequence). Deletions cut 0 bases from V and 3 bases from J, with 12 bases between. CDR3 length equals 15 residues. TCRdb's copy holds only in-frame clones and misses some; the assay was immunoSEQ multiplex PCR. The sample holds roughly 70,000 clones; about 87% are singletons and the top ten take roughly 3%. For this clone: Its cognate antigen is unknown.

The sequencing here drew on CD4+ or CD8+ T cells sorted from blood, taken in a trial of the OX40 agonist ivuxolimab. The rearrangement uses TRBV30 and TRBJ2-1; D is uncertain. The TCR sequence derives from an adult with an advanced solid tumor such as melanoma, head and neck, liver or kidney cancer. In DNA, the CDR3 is TGTGCCTGGAGTGTAGGTGGCGGAAACTACAATGAGCAGTTCTTC. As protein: CAWSVGGGNYNEQFF.